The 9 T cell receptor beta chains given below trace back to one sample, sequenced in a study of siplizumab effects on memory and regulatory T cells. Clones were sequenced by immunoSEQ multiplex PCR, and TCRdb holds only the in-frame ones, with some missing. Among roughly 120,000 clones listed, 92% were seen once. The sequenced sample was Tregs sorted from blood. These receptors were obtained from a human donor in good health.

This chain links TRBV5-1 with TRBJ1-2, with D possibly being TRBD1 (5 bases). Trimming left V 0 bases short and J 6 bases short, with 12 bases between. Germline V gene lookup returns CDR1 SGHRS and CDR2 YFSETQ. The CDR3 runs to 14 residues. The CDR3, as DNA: TGCGCCAGCAGCTTGGGCGCGGGGGTGGATGGCTACACCTTC. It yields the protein CASSLGAGVDGYTF.

The CDR3 region is CASRIGGGGQPQHF. The CDR3 coding sequence is TGTGCCAGTAGGATCGGGGGAGGTGGCCAGCCCCAGCATTTT. The J gene is TRBJ1-5, the V gene TRBV19; tentatively, D is TRBD1 (5 bases). Looked up from germline, CDR1 is LNHDA and CDR2 is SQIVND (reference sequence). The CDR3 is 14 amino acids. V was shortened by 6 bases and J by 7 bases, with 16 bases between the two germline ends.

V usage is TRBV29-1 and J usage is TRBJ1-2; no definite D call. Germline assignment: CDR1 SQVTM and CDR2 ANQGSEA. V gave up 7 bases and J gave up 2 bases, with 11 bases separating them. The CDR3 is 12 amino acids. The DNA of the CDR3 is TGCAGCGCCGAGGCACCAAACTATGGCTACACCTTC. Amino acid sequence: CSAEAPNYGYTF.

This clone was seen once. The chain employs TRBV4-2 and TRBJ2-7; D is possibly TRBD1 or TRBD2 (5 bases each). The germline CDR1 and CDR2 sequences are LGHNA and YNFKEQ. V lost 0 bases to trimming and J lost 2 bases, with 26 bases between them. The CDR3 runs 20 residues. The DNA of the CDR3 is TGTGCCAGCAGCCAAGATCGACCGGGACCTTTGCCAGGGATTACCTACGAGCAGTACTTC. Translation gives CASSQDRPGPLPGITYEQYF.

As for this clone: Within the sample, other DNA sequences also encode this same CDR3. CDR3 sequence reads: CASGLTEPQHF. The CDR3 DNA reads as TGTGCTAGTGGTTTAACCGAGCCCCAGCATTTT. The chain has TRBV12-5 and TRBJ1-5, with D hard to call. The CDR3 consists of 11 residues. The V gene's germline CDR1 is LGHNT and CDR2 FRNRAP. V was shortened by 3 bases and J by 8 bases, with 5 bases between the two germline ends.

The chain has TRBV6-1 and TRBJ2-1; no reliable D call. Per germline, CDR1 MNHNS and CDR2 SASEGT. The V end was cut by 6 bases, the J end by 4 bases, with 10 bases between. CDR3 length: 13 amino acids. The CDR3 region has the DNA TGTGCCAGCAGGCCCGTTAGATACAATGAGCAGTTCTTC. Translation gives CASRPVRYNEQFF.

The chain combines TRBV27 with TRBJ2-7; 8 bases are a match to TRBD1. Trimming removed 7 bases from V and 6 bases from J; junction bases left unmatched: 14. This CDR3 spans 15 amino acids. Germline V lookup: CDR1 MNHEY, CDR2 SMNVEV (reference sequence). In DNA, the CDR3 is TGTGCCAGCAAACCAAAACCGGGACAGGAATTCGAGCAGTACTTC. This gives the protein CASKPKPGQEFEQYF.

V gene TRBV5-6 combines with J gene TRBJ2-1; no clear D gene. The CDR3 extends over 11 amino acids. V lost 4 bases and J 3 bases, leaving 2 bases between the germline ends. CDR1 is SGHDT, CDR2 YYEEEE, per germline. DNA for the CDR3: TGTGCCAGCAGCCACTACAATGAGCAGTTCTTC. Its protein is CASSHYNEQFF.

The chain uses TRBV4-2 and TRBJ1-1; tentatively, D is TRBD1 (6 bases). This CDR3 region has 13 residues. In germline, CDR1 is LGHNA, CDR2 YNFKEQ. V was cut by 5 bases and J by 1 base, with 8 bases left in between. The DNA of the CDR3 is TGTGCCAGCAGCACGGGACAGAACACTGAAGCTTTCTTT. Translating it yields CASSTGQNTEAFF.